This TCR beta chain was documented in a study of T cell changes during pregnancy in multiple sclerosis (dated by TCRdb to the late 2010s). Regarding the study in general: In women with multiple sclerosis, the researchers looked at how the T cell repertoire shifted as pregnancy progressed.

According to the germline V gene, CDR1 reads KGHSH and CDR2 reads LQKENI. From cysteine to phenylalanine, the CDR3 is 14 amino acids long. The retained sequence is limited to the CDR3, 42 bases, with the frame set at the first base. Ends trimmed: V by 3 bases, J by 4 bases; bases unmatched to a gene: 5. Remarks on this clone: Its cognate antigen has yet to be identified. One base away there is no much larger clone; base qualities are not given.

Libraries came from the immunoSEQ multiplex PCR assay. TCRdb's version of the immuneACCESS table is confined to in-frame rearrangements and falls short of the full clone set. An unresolved V gene accounts for under half of the shortfall where checked; the remainder is of unknown origin. This sample gives 35,000 or so clones in total; 90% to 95% of them show up just once. Of the sample, roughly 0.46% falls within the top ten clones. This clonotype was sampled from a female donor with multiple sclerosis, enrolled in a pregnancy study. The V gene is TRBV18 and the J gene is TRBJ1-2, with 7 bases matching TRBD1. The material was CD4+ T cells from peripheral blood mononuclear cells, obtained after pregnancy. In nucleotide form, the sequence is TGTGCCAGCTCACCTAACAGGGGTGGCTATGGCTACACCTTC. Its protein reads: CASSPNRGGYGYTF.